Included here is one T cell receptor beta chain sequence, with context. TCRdb keeps only in-frame clones here, not all; method: immunoSEQ multiplex PCR. The sample records about 160,000 clones, about 87% being singletons. The data belong to a study of blood T cell repertoires in COVID-19. The V end was cut by 2 bases, the J end by 8 bases, with 12 bases between. The CDR3 spans 14 residues. Germline loops: CDR1 LGHDT, CDR2 YNNKEL (reference sequence). Seattle participants joined during active infection and were tracked over time. This rearrangement joins TRBV3-1 (or the pseudogene TRBV3-2) to TRBJ1-4; no clear D gene. This receptor was identified in a woman in her sixties or seventies with COVID-19, enrolled during active disease. The sequencing sample was made of peripheral blood. The CDR3 region has the DNA TGTGCCAGCAGCCAATTGTTGGCAGGCGAAAAACTGTTTTTT. It codes for CASSQLLAGEKLFF.